This entry describes one TCR beta chain. This specimen belongs to a study of beta chain features in type 1 diabetes. Between the trimmed V and J ends, which lost 4 bases and 6 bases, there was a span of 16 bases. Germline V gene lookup returns CDR1 MNHEY and CDR2 SVGAGI. The CDR3 is 15 residues long. Expressed TCRB transcripts were sequenced, since all the RNA that had been isolated was reverse transcribed. Only in-frame clones appear in the TCRdb table, and some are missing; sequencing was by immunoSEQ multiplex PCR. The sample lists some 900,000 clones; roughly 15% were seen once. The genes are TRBV6-5 and TRBJ2-1, with a possible D match to TRBD2 (6 bases). Specimen: naive CD4+ T cells from blood. This receptor was taken from a woman between 18 and 29 years old in good health. DNA of the CDR3: TGTGCCAGCAGTTCCCTGAGGGGAGGTGGCAATGAGCAGTTCTTC. Translation: CASSSLRGGGNEQFF.